This T cell receptor beta chain was obtained from a study of Ad26.COV2.S vaccination and SARS-CoV-2 variants. The treatment here: approximately 18 received Ad26.COV2.S at low or high dose, single or two shots; about five received placebo; per-sample allocation not given. Specimen acquisition occurred on day 63 following the initial vaccine or placebo injection. CDR1 and CDR2 from the germline V gene are SGHAT and FQNNGV. The CDR3 loop spans 11 amino acids. V was clipped by 9 bases and J by 4 bases, with 10 bases between them. Some clones are missing from TCRdb's copy, which holds only in-frame ones; the method was immunoSEQ multiplex PCR. Of about 480,000 clones in the sample, around 88% were seen once.

The TCR sequence derives from a person between 18 and 65 years old who received the Ad26.COV2.S COVID-19 vaccine or a placebo. V and J are TRBV11-2 and TRBJ2-7, with D tentatively TRBD2 (6 bases). Here the sequenced sample was peripheral blood, taken in a trial of Ad26.COV2.S vaccine versus placebo. CDR3 sequence: CASRRDYEQYF. The CDR3 DNA sequence: TGTGCCAGTAGGCGGGATTACGAGCAGTACTTC.